Listed below are T cell receptor beta chains from one sample, sequenced in a study of blood T cells in healthy people across ages. TCRdb reanalysed the 5' RACE reads using MiXCR and keeps one entry per CDR3 protein. This table holds over 300,000 distinct CDR3 sequences, about 52% found once. Sequencing was carried out using blood. Every receptor here comes from a man aged 55 to 69 in good health. Each CDR3 is given with its conserved first and last residue. Each record gives: J gene, D gene, V gene, clone size, CDR3 DNA, CDR3 protein. The D gene is left open where the match is weak. Only part of the rows carry a size: once, few, many, or a class if the clone is expanded.

J: TRBJ1-2; D: .; V: TRBV15; size: .; DNA: TGTGCCACCAGCACCTCAAGGGCCTATGGCTACACCTTC; CDR3: CATSTSRAYGYTF
J: TRBJ1-1; D: .; V: TRBV12-3/TRBV12-4; size: .; DNA: TGTGCCAGCAGTTTAGTCCCACGGACTTCCAGTATTTTTAACACTGAAGCTTTCTTT; CDR3: CASSLVPRTSSIFNTEAFF
J: TRBJ2-1; D: .; V: TRBV29-1; size: .; DNA: TGCAGCGTTTCCAGGGTTGAGAATGTCCAGTTCTTC; CDR3: CSVSRVENVQFF
J: TRBJ2-1; D: .; V: TRBV7-3; size: once; DNA: TGTGCCAGCAGCTTCACTACTAGGGGGAATGAGCAGTTCTTC; CDR3: CASSFTTRGNEQFF
J: TRBJ2-7; D: .; V: TRBV7-2; size: few; DNA: TGTGCCAGCAGCTTAGCGATAGGTAGCGGAAAGGCCTACGAGCAGTACTTC; CDR3: CASSLAIGSGKAYEQYF
J: TRBJ2-1; D: TRBD2; V: TRBV7-8; size: few; DNA: TGTGCCAGCACCCTCGGCGGCGGGAGCTCCTACAATGAGCAGTTCTTC; CDR3: CASTLGGGSSYNEQFF
J: TRBJ1-6; D: .; V: TRBV5-5; size: .; DNA: TGTGCCAGCAGCTTCCCACAGGGAGAAGGGTCACCCCTCCACTTT; CDR3: CASSFPQGEGSPLHF
J: TRBJ2-5; D: .; V: TRBV9; size: .; DNA: TGTGCCAGCAGCGTAGCCGCACTGACCTTAGAGACCCAGTACTTC; CDR3: CASSVAALTLETQYF
J: TRBJ2-5; D: TRBD1; V: TRBV5-1; size: few; DNA: TGCGCCAGCAGCTCTTCTGGGACAGGGGGGCGTCAAGAGACCCAGTACTTC; CDR3: CASSSSGTGGRQETQYF
J: TRBJ2-3; D: .; V: TRBV11-2; size: few; DNA: TGTGCCAGCAGCTTAGATCGGTCAGGGACAGATACGCAGTATTTT; CDR3: CASSLDRSGTDTQYF
J: TRBJ2-3; D: TRBD2; V: TRBV5-1; size: once; DNA: TGCGCCAGCAGCTTGTGCCCAGCGGGAAATACGCAGTATTTT; CDR3: CASSLCPAGNTQYF
J: TRBJ2-7; D: .; V: TRBV6-1; size: .; DNA: TGTGCCAGCAAAAGAGCAGGCGACAGCTCCTACGAGCAGTACTTC; CDR3: CASKRAGDSSYEQYF
J: TRBJ1-5; D: .; V: TRBV3-1; size: few; DNA: TGTGCCAGCAGCCAATCTGGGAGGGCCAATCAGCCCCAGCATTTT; CDR3: CASSQSGRANQPQHF
J: TRBJ1-2; D: .; V: TRBV30; size: .; DNA: TGTGCCTGGACCTCTAACTATGGCTACACCTTC; CDR3: CAWTSNYGYTF
J: TRBJ1-1; D: TRBD1; V: TRBV18; size: .; DNA: TGTGCCAGCTCACGGGGACAGGGGGCGCAGACTGAAGCTTTCTTT; CDR3: CASSRGQGAQTEAFF
J: TRBJ1-2; D: TRBD1; V: TRBV7-2; size: .; DNA: TGTGCCAGCAGCTTAGCAGGGGGCGAATATGGCTACACCTTC; CDR3: CASSLAGGEYGYTF
J: TRBJ2-1; D: TRBD2; V: TRBV20-1; size: .; DNA: TGCAGTGCTAGACCCCCCACGAGCGGGGGCGAGCAGTTCTTC; CDR3: CSARPPTSGGEQFF
J: TRBJ2-1; D: .; V: TRBV7-2; size: few; DNA: TGTGCCAGCAGCTTATCCAGGGGAGGCGAGCAGTTCTTC; CDR3: CASSLSRGGEQFF
J: TRBJ1-1; D: .; V: TRBV7-2; size: .; DNA: TGTGCCAGCAGCAAAGAGGGGTCCCGGGGGTACACTGAAGCTTTCTTT; CDR3: CASSKEGSRGYTEAFF
J: TRBJ1-2; D: TRBD1; V: TRBV6-5; size: .; DNA: TGTGCCAGCAGCCCTATGGGACAGGCTATTAACTATGGCTACACCTTC; CDR3: CASSPMGQAINYGYTF
J: TRBJ2-3; D: .; V: TRBV7-3; size: many; DNA: TGTGCCAGCAGCCAGGGCCCTAGCACAGATACGCAGTATTTT; CDR3: CASSQGPSTDTQYF
J: TRBJ2-7; D: .; V: TRBV21-1; size: .; DNA: TGTGCCAGCAGCAAGGACTGCCCGCAGTACTTC; CDR3: CASSKDCPQYF